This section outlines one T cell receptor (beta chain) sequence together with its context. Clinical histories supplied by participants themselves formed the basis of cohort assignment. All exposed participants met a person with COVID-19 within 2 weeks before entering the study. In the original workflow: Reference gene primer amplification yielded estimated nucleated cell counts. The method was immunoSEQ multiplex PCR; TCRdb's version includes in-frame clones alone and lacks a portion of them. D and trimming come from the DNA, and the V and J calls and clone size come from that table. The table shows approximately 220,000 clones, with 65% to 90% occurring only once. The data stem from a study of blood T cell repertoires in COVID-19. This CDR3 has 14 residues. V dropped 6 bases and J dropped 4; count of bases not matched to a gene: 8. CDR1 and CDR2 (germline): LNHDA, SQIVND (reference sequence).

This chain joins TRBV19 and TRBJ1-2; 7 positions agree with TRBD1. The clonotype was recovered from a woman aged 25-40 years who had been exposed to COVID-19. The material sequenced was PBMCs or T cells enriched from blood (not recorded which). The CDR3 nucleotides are TGTGCCAGTAGAGGGGGACAGACTTTCTATGGCTACACCTTC. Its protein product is CASRGGQTFYGYTF.